This T cell receptor beta chain was obtained from a study of OX40 agonist ivuxolimab in advanced cancers. This clone was picked up one time. J was trimmed by 0 bases and V by 0 bases; bases with no gene match: 4. CDR1 and CDR2 (germline): MNHEY, SMNVEV (reference sequence). This CDR3 has 16 residues. The table came from immunoSEQ multiplex PCR; TCRdb's copy has only in-frame clones and leaves some out. Among around 74,000 clones listed, less than 95% were seen once. This sample comprised CD4+ or CD8+ T cells sorted from blood, obtained in a trial of the OX40 agonist ivuxolimab. The chain employs TRBV27 and TRBJ2-7; TRBD1 aligns across 8 bases. This TCR derives from an adult with an advanced solid tumor such as melanoma, head and neck, liver or kidney cancer. The CDR3 spells CASSLSTGQVSYEQYF. CDR3 DNA sequence: TGTGCCAGCAGTTTATCAACGGGACAGGTCTCCTACGAGCAGTACTTC.